A selection of T cell receptor beta chains follows, all from one sample in a study of technical replicates of blood from a handful of donors. Generated by immunoSEQ multiplex PCR, the TCRdb table keeps only in-frame clones and is missing some. This sample has just over 8,000 clones, with 85% to 90% found just once. Specimen: PBMCs. Receptors originate from a human donor in good health. The CDR3 runs from the conserved cysteine through the conserved F or W. Fields, in order: CDR3 DNA, CDR3 protein, clone size, V gene, J gene, D gene. D genes are given only for firm matches. The size field is filled for only some rows; it gives once, few, many or a size class.

CDR3 DNA: TGTGCCAGCCGCCTAGGGACAGCTAACACTGAAGCTTTCTTT
CDR3 protein: CASRLGTANTEAFF
clone size: .
V gene: TRBV27
J gene: TRBJ1-1
D gene: TRBD1

CDR3 DNA: TGTGCCAGCAGTTTATTACTAGCGGGAGGTAGCACAGATACGCAGTATTTT
CDR3 protein: CASSLLLAGGSTDTQYF
clone size: .
V gene: TRBV27
J gene: TRBJ2-3
D gene: TRBD2

CDR3 DNA: TGTGCCAGCAGTGAAATTGAAGGGTTGAGGAAGCGGGAGTCCTCCTACGAGCAGTACTTC
CDR3 protein: CASSEIEGLRKRESSYEQYF
clone size: .
V gene: TRBV6-1
J gene: TRBJ2-7
D gene: TRBD2

CDR3 DNA: TGCGCCAGCAGTCCGGGTTACTCCTACGAGCAGTACTTC
CDR3 protein: CASSPGYSYEQYF
clone size: .
V gene: TRBV5-1
J gene: TRBJ2-7
D gene: .

CDR3 DNA: TGTGCCAGCAGTCCAAGACAAAGCAGTTTTCCAGATACGCAGTATTTT
CDR3 protein: CASSPRQSSFPDTQYF
clone size: .
V gene: TRBV27
J gene: TRBJ2-3
D gene: .

CDR3 DNA: TGTGCCAGCAGTTACTCCGAGCTAAACTATGGCTACACCTTC
CDR3 protein: CASSYSELNYGYTF
clone size: .
V gene: TRBV6-5
J gene: TRBJ1-2
D gene: .

CDR3 DNA: TGTGCCAGCAGTTACTCGGGACAGAATCAGCCCCAGCATTTT
CDR3 protein: CASSYSGQNQPQHF
clone size: .
V gene: TRBV6-6
J gene: TRBJ1-5
D gene: TRBD1

CDR3 DNA: TGTGCCAGCAGTGAAAGCGGAGAGACCCAGTACTTC
CDR3 protein: CASSESGETQYF
clone size: .
V gene: TRBV7-7
J gene: TRBJ2-5
D gene: .

CDR3 DNA: TGCGCCAGCAGCCAAGATTGGCAGGGGGCCTACGAGCAGTACTTC
CDR3 protein: CASSQDWQGAYEQYF
clone size: .
V gene: TRBV4-1
J gene: TRBJ2-7
D gene: TRBD1

CDR3 DNA: TGTGCCAGCAGAAAAACTAGCAGTGAGACCCAGTACTTC
CDR3 protein: CASRKTSSETQYF
clone size: .
V gene: TRBV7-2
J gene: TRBJ2-5
D gene: .

CDR3 DNA: TGTGCCAGCACGACAGGGTATGGCTACACCTTC
CDR3 protein: CASTTGYGYTF
clone size: .
V gene: TRBV6-6
J gene: TRBJ1-2
D gene: TRBD1

CDR3 DNA: TGCGCCAGCAGTGGGACAGGTAATCAGCCCCAGCATTTT
CDR3 protein: CASSGTGNQPQHF
clone size: once
V gene: TRBV10-2
J gene: TRBJ1-5
D gene: TRBD1

CDR3 DNA: TGTGCCAGCAGTTACCGGCTAGCGGGATCAGAGACCCAGTACTTC
CDR3 protein: CASSYRLAGSETQYF
clone size: .
V gene: TRBV6-6
J gene: TRBJ2-5
D gene: TRBD2

CDR3 DNA: TGTGCCAGCAGCCCTACTAGCGGAGATACCGGGGAGCTGTTTTTT
CDR3 protein: CASSPTSGDTGELFF
clone size: .
V gene: TRBV7-9
J gene: TRBJ2-2
D gene: TRBD2

CDR3 DNA: TGTGCCAGCAGTAAGACTAGCGGGAGGCCGGATGAGCAGTTCTTC
CDR3 protein: CASSKTSGRPDEQFF
clone size: few
V gene: TRBV6-1
J gene: TRBJ2-1
D gene: TRBD2

CDR3 DNA: TGTGCCAGCAGCTCCTCGGGACAGGCTGAGGATACGCAGTATTTT
CDR3 protein: CASSSSGQAEDTQYF
clone size: .
V gene: TRBV5-6
J gene: TRBJ2-3
D gene: TRBD1

CDR3 DNA: TGTGCCAGCAGTACTAGCGGGAGAATTCGCGAGCAGTACTTC
CDR3 protein: CASSTSGRIREQYF
clone size: .
V gene: TRBV6-5
J gene: TRBJ2-7
D gene: TRBD2

CDR3 DNA: TGTGCCAGCAGCTCCCAGCGGCTTGCATACGAGCAGTACTTC
CDR3 protein: CASSSQRLAYEQYF
clone size: .
V gene: TRBV7-9
J gene: TRBJ2-7
D gene: .

CDR3 DNA: TGTGCCAGCAGCTTTCGGGACAGGGTATACGAGCAGTACTTC
CDR3 protein: CASSFRDRVYEQYF
clone size: .
V gene: TRBV7-7
J gene: TRBJ2-7
D gene: TRBD1

CDR3 DNA: TGTGCCAGCATAATAGCGGGAGGAGTGAAAGATACGCAGTATTTT
CDR3 protein: CASIIAGGVKDTQYF
clone size: .
V gene: TRBV28
J gene: TRBJ2-3
D gene: TRBD2

CDR3 DNA: TGTGCCAGCAGTCCTAGCGGGACGATGTACAATGAGCAGTTCTTC
CDR3 protein: CASSPSGTMYNEQFF
clone size: .
V gene: TRBV28
J gene: TRBJ2-1
D gene: TRBD2

CDR3 DNA: TGTGCCAGCCGCACGACTGGCTCCTACAATGAGCAGTTCTTC
CDR3 protein: CASRTTGSYNEQFF
clone size: once
V gene: TRBV6-5
J gene: TRBJ2-1
D gene: .

CDR3 DNA: TGTGCCAGCAGCCATCTCCGGGACAACTACAATGAGCAGTTCTTC
CDR3 protein: CASSHLRDNYNEQFF
clone size: .
V gene: TRBV4-2
J gene: TRBJ2-1
D gene: .